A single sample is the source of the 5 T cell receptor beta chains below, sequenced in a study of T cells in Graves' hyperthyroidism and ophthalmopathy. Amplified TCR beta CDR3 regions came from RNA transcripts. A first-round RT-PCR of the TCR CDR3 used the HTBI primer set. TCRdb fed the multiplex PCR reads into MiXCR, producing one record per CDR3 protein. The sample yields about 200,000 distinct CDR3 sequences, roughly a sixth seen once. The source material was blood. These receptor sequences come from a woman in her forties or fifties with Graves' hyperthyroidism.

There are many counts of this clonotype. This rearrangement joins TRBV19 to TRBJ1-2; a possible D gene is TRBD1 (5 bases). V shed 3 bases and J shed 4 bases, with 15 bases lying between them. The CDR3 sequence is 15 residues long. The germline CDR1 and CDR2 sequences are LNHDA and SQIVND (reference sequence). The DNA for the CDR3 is TGTGCCAGTAGTATGGGCGGAAGGGGCATCTATGGCTACACCTTC. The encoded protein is CASSMGGRGIYGYTF. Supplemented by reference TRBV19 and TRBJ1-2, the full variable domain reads DGGITQSPKYLFRKEGQNVTLSCEQNLNHDAMYWYRQDPGQGLRLIYYSQIVNDFQKGDIAEGYSVSREKKESFPLTVTSAQKNPTAFYLCASSMGGRGIYGYTFGSGTRLTVV.

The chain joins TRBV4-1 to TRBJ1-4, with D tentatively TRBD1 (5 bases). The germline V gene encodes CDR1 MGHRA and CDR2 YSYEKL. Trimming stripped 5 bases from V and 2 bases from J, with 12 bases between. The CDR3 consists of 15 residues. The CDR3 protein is CASSRDRSTNEKLFF. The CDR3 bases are TGCGCCAGCAGCAGAGACAGATCTACTAATGAAAAACTGTTTTTT.

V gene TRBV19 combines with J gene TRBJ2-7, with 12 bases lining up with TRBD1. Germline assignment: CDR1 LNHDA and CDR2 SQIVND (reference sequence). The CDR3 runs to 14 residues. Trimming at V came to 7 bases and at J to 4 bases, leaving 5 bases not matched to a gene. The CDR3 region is CASTGTGGKYEQYF. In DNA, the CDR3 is TGTGCCAGTACGGGGACAGGGGGCAAGTACGAGCAGTACTTC.

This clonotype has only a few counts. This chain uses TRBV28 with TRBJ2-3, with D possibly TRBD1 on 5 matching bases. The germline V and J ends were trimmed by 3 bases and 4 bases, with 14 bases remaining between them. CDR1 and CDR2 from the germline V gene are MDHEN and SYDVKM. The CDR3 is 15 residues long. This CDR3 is CASSFSLQGSDTQYF. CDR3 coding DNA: TGTGCCAGCAGTTTCTCTCTCCAGGGATCAGATACGCAGTATTTT.

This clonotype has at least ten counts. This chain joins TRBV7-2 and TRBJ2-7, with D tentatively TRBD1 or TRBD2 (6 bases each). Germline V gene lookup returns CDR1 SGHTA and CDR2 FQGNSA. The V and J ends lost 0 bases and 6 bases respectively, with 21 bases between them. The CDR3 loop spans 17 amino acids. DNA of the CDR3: TGTGCCAGCAGCTTAGCAAGTTCGGCGAGGGGGGAGTTCGAGCAGTACTTC. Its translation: CASSLASSARGEFEQYF.